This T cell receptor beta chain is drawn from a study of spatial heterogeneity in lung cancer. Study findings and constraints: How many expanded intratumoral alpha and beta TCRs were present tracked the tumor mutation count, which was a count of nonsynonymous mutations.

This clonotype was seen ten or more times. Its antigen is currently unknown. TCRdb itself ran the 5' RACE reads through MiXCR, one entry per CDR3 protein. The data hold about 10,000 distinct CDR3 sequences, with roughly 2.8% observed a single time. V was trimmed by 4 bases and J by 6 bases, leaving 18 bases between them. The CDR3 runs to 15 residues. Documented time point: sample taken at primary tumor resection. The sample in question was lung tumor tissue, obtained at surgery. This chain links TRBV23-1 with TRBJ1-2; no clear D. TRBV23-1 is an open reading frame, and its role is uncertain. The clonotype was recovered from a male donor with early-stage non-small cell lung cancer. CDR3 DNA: TGCGCCAGCAGTCTCCTTCGTGGCGGGCCTAATGGCTACACCTTC. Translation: CASSLLRGGPNGYTF.